The 17 T cell receptor beta chains below were found in one sample sequenced in a study of neoadjuvant nivolumab and ipilimumab in lung cancer. TCRdb keeps only in-frame clones here, not all; method: immunoSEQ multiplex PCR. The sample lists about 25,000 clones; around 86% were seen once. The specimen was tumor tissue, collected after neoadjuvant nivolumab, alone or with ipilimumab, at or shortly before surgery. These receptors were obtained from an adult with non-small cell lung cancer.

The rearrangement links TRBV6-1 to TRBJ2-3, with TRBD2 as a possible D gene (6 bases). The CDR3 has 14 amino acids. V was clipped by 8 bases and J by 1 base, with 13 bases between them. Germline lookup yields CDR1 MNHNS and CDR2 SASEGT. CDR3 amino acids: CASFGGMGTDTQYF. CDR3 DNA sequence: TGTGCCAGCTTTGGCGGGATGGGCACAGATACGCAGTATTTT.

The chain links TRBV18 to TRBJ2-1; 8 positions match TRBD1. Germline CDR1 is KGHSH and CDR2 is LQKENI. The V gene end was trimmed by 3 bases and the J gene end by 5 bases; junction bases not matched to a gene: 12. This CDR3 spans 17 amino acids. CDR3 amino acids: CASSPGTGREKDNEQFF. In nucleotides, the CDR3 is TGTGCCAGCTCACCGGGGACAGGTCGGGAAAAGGACAATGAGCAGTTCTTC. Complete variable domain (other parts from reference TRBV18 and TRBJ2-1): NAGVMQNPRHLVRRRGQEARLRCSPMKGHSHVYWYRQLPEEGLKFMVYLQKENIIDESGMPKERFSAEFPKEGPSILRIQQVVRGDSAAYFCASSPGTGREKDNEQFFGPGTRLTVL.

J is TRBJ1-2 and V is TRBV5-4; TRBD1 aligns across 10 bases. The junction had 16 bases not matched to a gene; V was cut back by 4 bases and J by 4 bases. Germline V gene lookup returns CDR1 SGHNT and CDR2 YYREEE (reference sequence). The CDR3 sequence is 18 residues long. The CDR3 loop is CASSLPISSGQGFYGYTF. The CDR3 DNA reads TGTGCCAGCAGCCTTCCGATTTCCTCGGGACAGGGGTTCTATGGCTACACCTTC.

This rearrangement joins TRBV5-4 to TRBJ1-1; D gene unclear. The V gene lost 2 bases and the J gene lost 0 bases, with 11 bases spanning the gap. Germline CDR1 SGHNT, CDR2 YYREEE (reference sequence). The CDR3 runs to 15 residues. CDR3 protein: CASSFGGIMNTEAFF. CDR3 DNA sequence: TGTGCCAGCAGCTTCGGAGGGATCATGAACACTGAAGCTTTCTTT.

Worth noting for this clone: A much larger clone differs by one base, so this may be a read error. This chain connects TRBV5-5 to TRBJ2-7, with D perhaps being TRBD1 or TRBD2 (5 bases each). The CDR3 length is 12 residues. V gave up 2 bases and J gave up 5 bases, with 8 bases separating them. CDR1 and CDR2 (germline): SGHKS, YYEKEE (reference sequence). CDR3 bases: TGTGCCAGCAGCTTAGGGACCGACGAGCAGTACTTC. Encoded protein: CASSLGTDEQYF. The whole variable domain, filled in from reference TRBV5-5 and TRBJ2-7, reads DAGVTQSPTHLIKTRGQQVTLRCSPISGHKSVSWYQQVLGQGPQFIFQYYEKEERGRGNFPDRFSARQFPNYSSELNVNALLLGDSALYLCASSLGTDEQYFGPGTRLTVT.

This clone is medium-sized in the sample. The sample carries other DNA sequences with the same CDR3. J is TRBJ2-5 and V is TRBV27, with D possibly being TRBD1 (5 bases). Trimming pared 3 bases from V and 3 bases from J, leaving 14 bases between. This CDR3 comprises 15 residues. Per germline, CDR1 MNHEY and CDR2 SMNVEV (reference sequence). The CDR3 is CASSFLGTGEETQYF. The DNA for the CDR3 is TGTGCCAGCAGTTTTTTGGGAACAGGTGAAGAGACCCAGTACTTC.

By frequency in the sample, this clone is medium-sized. This sequence joins TRBV10-3 and TRBJ2-7; D is uncertain. Trimming shortened V by 0 bases and J by 0 bases, and 6 bases separated the two germline ends. CDR3 length: 14 amino acids. The germline CDR1 and CDR2 sequences are ENHRY and SYGVKD. CDR3 in DNA: TGTGCCATCAGTGAGTCAGTGGTCTCCTACGAGCAGTACTTC. Protein sequence: CAISESVVSYEQYF.

This sequence joins TRBV14 and TRBJ2-3; 9 positions agree with TRBD1. The CDR3 covers 16 residues. Looked up from germline, CDR1 is SGHDN and CDR2 is FVKESK. V was clipped by 3 bases and J by 4 bases; unmatched bases: 8. CDR3 residues: CASSHEQGAPPDTQYF. CDR3 coding DNA: TGTGCCAGCAGCCACGAACAGGGGGCGCCCCCAGATACGCAGTATTTT. Full variable domain (rest looked up from reference TRBV14 and TRBJ2-3): EAGVTQFPSHSVIEKGQTVTLRCDPISGHDNLYWYRRVMGKEIKFLLHFVKESKQDESGMPNNRFLAERTGGTYSTLKVQPAELEDSGVYFCASSHEQGAPPDTQYFGPGTRLTVL.

The rearrangement joins TRBV18 to TRBJ1-2; 10 bases align to TRBD1. Trimming took 3 bases from V and 0 from J; bases not matched to a gene: 10. The CDR3 totals 18 residues. The germline gives CDR1 KGHSH, CDR2 LQKENI. DNA for the CDR3: TGTGCCAGCTCACCTCGCGTGGGACAGGGGAATTCTAACTATGGCTACACCTTC. It specifies CASSPRVGQGNSNYGYTF.

This chain joins TRBV7-9 and TRBJ1-4; TRBD1 agrees at 10 bases. CDR1 is SEHNR and CDR2 is FQNEAQ in the germline V gene (reference sequence). This CDR3 contains 17 residues. V shed 5 bases, J shed 7 bases, and the junction held 13 bases outside the gene matches. This CDR3 is CASSPSLGGTGVEKLFF. In DNA form, the CDR3 reads TGTGCCAGCAGCCCCTCCCTAGGGGGGACAGGGGTTGAAAAACTGTTTTTT.

This chain uses TRBV18 with TRBJ1-2; the D is unclear. Germline lookup yields CDR1 KGHSH and CDR2 LQKENI. The ends were cut back, 3 bases at V and 7 bases at J, with 12 bases in the middle. The CDR3 is 13 amino acids. The CDR3 DNA is TGTGCCAGCTCACCCGATTTAAAGAGTGGCTACACCTTC. Encoded protein: CASSPDLKSGYTF.

The chain links TRBV11-2 to TRBJ2-1, with D hard to call. Germline V lookup: CDR1 SGHAT, CDR2 FQNNGV. CDR3 length equals 15 residues. The ends were cut back, 0 bases at V and 3 bases at J, with 9 bases in the middle. The CDR3 here is CASSLDGQLYNEQFF. In DNA form, the CDR3 reads TGTGCCAGCAGCTTAGATGGGCAGCTCTACAATGAGCAGTTCTTC.

This chain's CDR3 is CATFQDRGAGELFF. The CDR3 nucleotides read TGTGCCACCTTCCAAGACAGGGGAGCCGGGGAGCTGTTTTTT. The V call is TRBV6-1, the J call TRBJ2-2, with TRBD1 identical over 8 bases. CDR3 length: 14 amino acids. J gave up 6 bases and V 10 bases, and 10 bases lay outside the gene matches. Germline V CDR1 and CDR2: MNHNS, SASEGT.

By proportion, this clone is medium-sized (0.01 to 0.1%). The chain is built from TRBV11-2 and TRBJ2-2; D call uncertain. CDR1 and CDR2 (germline): SGHAT, FQNNGV. The CDR3 contains 14 residues. Deletions cut 1 base from V and 6 bases from J, with 9 bases between. The CDR3, as DNA: TGTGCCAGCAGCTTAGTCCCAGATGCCGGGGAGCTGTTTTTT. The encoded protein is CASSLVPDAGELFF.

The chain recombines TRBV4-2 with TRBJ2-3, with 8 bases that match TRBD2. Trimming removed 5 bases from V and 3 bases from J; junction bases left unmatched: 4. The CDR3 consists of 14 residues. Per germline, CDR1 LGHNA and CDR2 YNFKEQ. The CDR3 protein is CASSVASGTDTQYF. The CDR3 coding sequence is TGTGCCAGCAGCGTGGCTAGCGGGACAGATACGCAGTATTTT.

The chain couples TRBV7-8 to TRBJ2-7; the match to TRBD2 covers 7 bases. This CDR3 spans 13 amino acids. Germline CDR1 and CDR2: SGHVS and FQNEAQ. V was pared by 4 bases and J by 3 bases, with 3 bases of the junction left unmatched. The CDR3 sequence: CASSSREVYEQYF. The DNA for the CDR3 is TGTGCCAGCAGCTCCCGGGAGGTCTACGAGCAGTACTTC.

The chain has TRBV20-1 and TRBJ1-1; no clear D. The V end lost 6 bases, the J end lost 6 bases, and 11 bases lay between the germline ends. The CDR3 is 11 residues long. Germline V gene data show CDR1 as DFQATT and CDR2 as SNEGSKA (reference sequence). CDR3 amino acids: CSAKGAPEAFF. The CDR3 region has the DNA TGCAGTGCCAAGGGTGCCCCTGAAGCTTTCTTT.